What follows are 32 T cell receptor beta chains derived from one specimen sequenced in a study of T and B cells in COVID-19 patients. Blood genomic DNA input for TRB amplification was 250-500 ng. TRB rearrangements were amplified by multiplex PCR with BIOMED2 TRB-A/B primers. Via MiXCR, TCRdb re-called the multiplex PCR reads, giving one row per CDR3 protein. The data show tens of thousands of distinct CDR3 sequences, 30% to 35% seen once. The sample taken for sequencing was blood. Receptors originate from a human donor who had recovered from COVID-19.

The chain couples TRBV7-9 to TRBJ1-4; D is ambiguous. Germline V gene sequence: CDR1 SEHNR, CDR2 FQNEAQ (reference sequence). The CDR3 totals 15 residues. Trimming took 3 bases from V and 8 from J, leaving 16 bases between them. The CDR3 region has the DNA TGTGCCAGCAGCTTTTCGACTGGCAAGGACGAAAAACTGTTTTTT. Residues: CASSFSTGKDEKLFF.

This chain links TRBV30 with TRBJ1-3, with a weak D call TRBD1 (5 bases). There are 15 residues in the CDR3. CDR1 is GTSNPN and CDR2 is SVGIG in the germline V gene (reference sequence). V lost 0 bases to trimming and J lost 0 bases, with 9 bases between them. The CDR3 region has the DNA TGTGCCTGGAGTGTGGGACCGATCTCTGGAAACACCATATATTTT. It yields the protein CAWSVGPISGNTIYF.

Turning to this clonotype: Germline and junction disagree at one end, which may indicate a read error. V gene TRBV5-6 combines with J gene TRBJ1-4; a possible D gene is TRBD1 (6 bases). CDR3 size: 15 residues. Looked up from germline, CDR1 is SGHDT and CDR2 is YYEEEE. CDR3 protein: CASREQGRMEEKLFF. The CDR3 DNA reads as TGCGCCAGCAGAGAACAGGGACGTATGGAGGAAAAACTGTTTTTT.

This clonotype was seen more than once but under ten times. The rearrangement links TRBV10-3 to TRBJ1-5; D gene ambiguous. The germline gives CDR1 ENHRY, CDR2 SYGVKD. The germline V and J ends were trimmed by 4 bases and 4 bases, with 14 bases remaining between them. This CDR3 comprises 15 residues. The CDR3 reads CAISAQLGLNQPQHF. The CDR3 nucleotides are TGTGCCATCAGTGCTCAACTAGGCCTAAATCAGCCCCAGCATTTT.

V is TRBV15 and J is TRBJ1-3; 8 nucleotides match TRBD1. The CDR3 runs 17 residues. V trimming: 5 bases; J trimming: 3 bases; junction bases outside the gene matches: 12. The V gene's germline CDR1 is LNHNV and CDR2 YYDKDF (reference sequence). The CDR3 sequence: CATSRRTGTVFGNTIYF. In DNA, the CDR3 is TGTGCCACCAGCCGCCGGACAGGGACGGTCTTTGGAAACACCATATATTTT.

The chain employs TRBV20-1 and TRBJ1-3, with no clear D. Looked up from germline, CDR1 is DFQATT and CDR2 is SNEGSKA (reference sequence). Trimming removed 1 base from V and 4 bases from J, with 11 bases in between. The CDR3 extends over 14 amino acids. This CDR3 reads CSARVAVLGNTIYF. The CDR3 DNA follows: TGCAGTGCTAGAGTGGCAGTGTTAGGAAACACCATATATTTT.

This clonotype was counted ten times or more. The chain carries TRBV6-6 and TRBJ2-7; D gene ambiguous. In germline, CDR1 is MNHNY, CDR2 SVGAGI (reference sequence). The CDR3 sequence is 15 residues long. Trimming stripped 5 bases from V and 3 bases from J, with 17 bases between. The CDR3 spells CASSELTTKHYEQYF. Written as DNA, the CDR3 is TGTGCCAGCAGTGAACTCACGACAAAACACTACGAGCAGTACTTC.

This clonotype was picked up a small number of times. The chain couples TRBV6-5 to TRBJ1-3; TRBD1 matches 8 bases. The germline gives CDR1 MNHEY, CDR2 SVGAGI. The CDR3 sequence is 14 residues long. Trimming took 7 bases from V and 1 from J; bases not matched to a gene: 3. The CDR3 spells CASTRQGSGNTIYF. The CDR3 region has the DNA TGTGCCAGCACCAGACAGGGGTCTGGAAACACCATATATTTT.

The CDR3 sequence is CASSTGQRSYGYTF. The CDR3 DNA sequence: TGTGCCAGCAGCACGGGACAGAGAAGCTATGGCTACACCTTC. The chain joins TRBV7-9 to TRBJ1-2, with 7 bases aligning to TRBD1. This CDR3 is built from 14 residues. CDR1 SEHNR and CDR2 FQNEAQ come from the germline V gene (reference sequence). J lost 4 bases, V lost 5 bases, and 7 bases had no gene match.

This clonotype came up a few times. V usage is TRBV11-3 and J usage is TRBJ2-5; D uncertain. The CDR3 runs 10 residues. V was clipped by 5 bases and J by 6 bases, with 4 bases between them. The V gene's germline CDR1 is SGHNT and CDR2 YENEEA. In nucleotides, the CDR3 is TGTGCCAGCAGCAGAAAGACCCAGTACTTC. Residues: CASSRKTQYF.

The chain employs TRBV27 and TRBJ1-2; D unclear. Trimming stripped 5 bases from V and 3 bases from J, with 10 bases between. Germline CDR1 reads MNHEY; CDR2 reads SMNVEV (reference sequence). This CDR3 contains 13 residues. The CDR3 region has the DNA TGTGCCAGCAGTGAAAAACAGCACTATGGCTACACCTTC. Its protein product is CASSEKQHYGYTF.

The chain carries TRBV7-2 and TRBJ2-7; 7 nucleotides match TRBD2. The CDR3 runs 15 residues. Germline V gene data show CDR1 as SGHTA and CDR2 as FQGNSA. Trimming at V came to 1 base and at J to 3 bases, leaving 6 bases not matched to a gene. This chain's CDR3 is CASSLVGGGIYEQYF. CDR3 DNA: TGTGCCAGCAGCTTAGTGGGGGGGGGGATCTACGAGCAGTACTTC. Variable domain in full (rest from reference TRBV7-2 and TRBJ2-7): GAGVSQSPSNKVTEKGKDVELRCDPISGHTALYWYRQSLGQGLEFLIYFQGNSAPDKSGLPSDRFSAERTGGSVSTLTIQRTQQEDSAVYLCASSLVGGGIYEQYFGPGTRLTVT.

The sample holds one count of this clonotype. The rearrangement links TRBV14 to TRBJ2-3; D is unresolved. CDR3 length equals 13 residues. The V gene's germline CDR1 is SGHDN and CDR2 FVKESK. V lost 2 bases, J lost 2 bases, and 5 bases lay in between. CDR3: CASSQRVTDTQYF. CDR3 DNA: TGTGCCAGCAGCCAAAGGGTCACAGATACGCAGTATTTT.

The chain carries TRBV27 and TRBJ1-1; TRBD1 aligns across 11 bases. The CDR3 length is 13 residues. CDR1 is MNHEY and CDR2 is SMNVEV in the germline V gene (reference sequence). V shed 6 bases and J 4 bases; nucleotides not matched to a gene: 1. CDR3 residues: CASRGTGGTEAFF. CDR3 DNA sequence: TGTGCCAGCAGAGGGACAGGGGGCACTGAAGCTTTCTTT.

The V and J genes are TRBV5-1 and TRBJ2-7, with a tentative D call TRBD2 (5 bases). The CDR3 totals 14 residues. Looked up from germline, CDR1 is SGHRS and CDR2 is YFSETQ. With 4 bases removed from V and 3 bases from J, the gap between germline ends came to 14 bases. The CDR3 DNA reads as TGCGCCAGCAGCCCGGAGCGAGGGCTCTACGAGCAGTACTTC. As protein: CASSPERGLYEQYF.

A few counts support this clonotype. V is TRBV18 and J is TRBJ1-1, with 8 bases matching TRBD1. V gave up 3 bases and J gave up 5 bases; unmatched junction bases: 8. Looked up from germline, CDR1 is KGHSH and CDR2 is LQKENI. The CDR3 totals 15 residues. The DNA for the CDR3 is TGTGCCAGCTCACCTGTAAGAACAGGGGGGACTGAAGCTTTCTTT. This gives the protein CASSPVRTGGTEAFF.

There are a few counts of this clonotype. This sequence joins TRBV6-1 and TRBJ1-6, with 9 bases identical to TRBD1. The germline CDR1 and CDR2 sequences are MNHNS and SASEGT. This CDR3 region has 14 residues. The V and J ends lost 3 bases and 13 bases, in that order; junction bases with no gene match: 7. In DNA, the CDR3 is TGTGCCAGCAGTGACATTAGGGACAGGGCCCCCCTCCACTTT. This translates into CASSDIRDRAPLHF.

The rearrangement links TRBV20-1 to TRBJ2-7; D is perhaps TRBD1 or TRBD2 (5 bases each). V was cut by 6 bases and J by 0 bases, with 6 bases left in between. CDR3 length: 11 residues. Germline V gene lookup returns CDR1 DFQATT and CDR2 SNEGSKA (reference sequence). This chain's CDR3 is CSAGVSYEQYF. The CDR3 DNA sequence: TGCAGTGCGGGGGTCTCCTACGAGCAGTACTTC.

This clonotype was detected only once. J is TRBJ2-1 and V is TRBV10-3, with 12 bases identical to TRBD2. Germline V CDR1 and CDR2: ENHRY, SYGVKD. J lost 4 bases, V lost 6 bases, and 4 bases had no gene match. The CDR3 runs to 15 residues. The CDR3 is CAIRTSGGIYNEQFF. The CDR3 nucleotides are TGTGCCATCAGGACTAGCGGGGGCATTTACAATGAGCAGTTCTTC.

This clonotype came up many times. V is TRBV24-1 and J is TRBJ2-1, with a tentative D call TRBD1 (6 bases). Per the germline V gene, CDR1 is KGHDR and CDR2 is SFDVKD. The CDR3 runs to 17 residues. V was trimmed by 3 bases and J by 2 bases, leaving 16 bases between them. The CDR3 region has the DNA TGTGCCACCAGTGATCTCGGGACACCTAACACCTACAATGAGCAGTTCTTC. It translates to CATSDLGTPNTYNEQFF.

This clonotype was seen only a few times. The chain carries TRBV6-5 and TRBJ1-2; D ambiguous. The CDR3 is made up of 11 amino acids. V was shortened by 6 bases and J by 4 bases, with 6 bases between the two germline ends. CDR1 is MNHEY and CDR2 is SVGAGI in the germline V gene. In DNA form, the CDR3 reads TGTGCCAGCAGGCAAGGCTATGGCTACACCTTC. This sequence encodes CASRQGYGYTF.

The rearrangement joins TRBV6-6 to TRBJ1-5, with D maybe TRBD1 (5 bases). The CDR3 is made up of 12 amino acids. Trimming cost V 0 bases and J 9 bases, with 6 bases left between them. Germline V gene data show CDR1 as MNHNY and CDR2 as SVGAGI (reference sequence). CDR3: CASSYSGPPQHF. The CDR3 coding sequence is TGTGCCAGCAGTTACTCGGGGCCGCCCCAGCATTTT.

This clonotype has at least ten counts. This chain links TRBV18 with TRBJ2-5; D unclear. This CDR3 is built from 13 residues. Trimming stripped 2 bases from V and 5 bases from J, with 9 bases between. The germline CDR1 and CDR2 sequences are KGHSH and LQKENI. DNA of the CDR3: TGTGCCAGCTCACCAAGTAGTCAGGAGACCCAGTACTTC. This codes for CASSPSSQETQYF.

The table lists this clonotype with a few counts. The chain employs TRBV12-3 or TRBV12-4 and TRBJ1-2; no clear D gene. The V and J ends lost 3 bases and 8 bases respectively, with 10 bases between them. The CDR3 extends over 12 amino acids. The CDR3 bases are TGTGCCAGCAGTTTGTCGGGTGCGGGCTACACCTTC. It encodes CASSLSGAGYTF.

The rearrangement links TRBV5-6 to TRBJ2-7, with a tentative D call TRBD2 (6 bases). Germline V gene data show CDR1 as SGHDT and CDR2 as YYEEEE. Trimming took off 6 bases at V and 1 base at J, with 11 bases between the two ends. This CDR3 is 13 amino acids long. The CDR3: CASTTGVSYEQYF. The CDR3 DNA sequence: TGTGCCAGCACAACGGGGGTTTCCTACGAGCAGTACTTC.

As to this clonotype: A read error may be the cause here, since a much bigger clone is one base away. The chain joins TRBV15 to TRBJ2-1, with 10 bases fitting TRBD2. CDR3 length equals 18 residues. CDR1 and CDR2 from the germline V gene are LNHNV and YYDKDF (reference sequence). The CDR3 DNA reads as TGTGTCACCAGCAGAGATCTCACTAGCGGGATCTCCTACAATGAGCAGTTCTTC. Its protein is CVTSRDLTSGISYNEQFF.

This clonotype rates as medium-sized (0.01 to 0.1%). This chain uses TRBV30 with TRBJ2-1; tentatively, D is TRBD2 (6 bases). The CDR3 consists of 12 residues. The germline gives CDR1 GTSNPN, CDR2 SVGIG (reference sequence). Trimming took off 4 bases at V and 4 bases at J, with 8 bases between the two ends. DNA of the CDR3: TGTGCCTGGACCCGGGGGTACAATGAGCAGTTCTTC. Its translation: CAWTRGYNEQFF.

This clonotype came up a few times. V usage is TRBV7-9 and J usage is TRBJ2-1; D not resolved. The ends were cut back, 5 bases at V and 8 bases at J, with 10 bases in the middle. Per germline, CDR1 SEHNR and CDR2 FQNEAQ (reference sequence). The CDR3 totals 12 residues. This chain's CDR3 is CASSPPGDEQFF. The CDR3 region has the DNA TGTGCCAGCAGCCCCCCTGGGGATGAGCAGTTCTTC.

In this sample, this clonotype is medium-sized (0.01 to 0.1%). The genes are TRBV29-1 and TRBJ1-4; D gene uncertain. This CDR3 has 11 residues. Per the germline V gene, CDR1 is SQVTM and CDR2 is ANQGSEA. CDR3 in amino acids: CSAGAYEKLFF. The CDR3, as DNA: TGCAGTGCCGGTGCGTACGAAAAACTGTTTTTT.

In this sample, this clonotype is medium-sized. The V and J genes are TRBV6-5 and TRBJ2-7; 7 bases agree with TRBD1. In germline, CDR1 is MNHEY, CDR2 SVGAGI. The V gene end was trimmed by 6 bases and the J gene end by 3 bases; junction bases not matched to a gene: 8. This CDR3 spans 14 amino acids. CDR3 in DNA: TGTGCCAGCAGCCCTGATCGACAGGGCTACGAGCAGTACTTC. As protein: CASSPDRQGYEQYF.

This clonotype was seen many times. This chain connects TRBV18 to TRBJ2-3; 8 bases agree with TRBD2. Germline CDR1 reads KGHSH; CDR2 reads LQKENI. V lost 3 bases and J lost 6; bases outside the gene matches: 8. The CDR3 covers 15 residues. DNA of the CDR3: TGTGCCAGCTCACCCGAGCGGGGGTCCAGGGATACGCAGTATTTT. Translating gives CASSPERGSRDTQYF.

This clonotype has only a few counts. This chain connects TRBV7-9 to TRBJ2-7, with D perhaps TRBD1 (6 bases). Germline V gene data show CDR1 as SEHNR and CDR2 as FQNEAQ (reference sequence). V dropped 0 bases and J dropped 7 bases, with 10 bases sitting between them. The CDR3 loop spans 13 amino acids. In DNA form, the CDR3 reads TGTGCCAGCAGCTTAGCGGGGACACAAGAGCAGTACTTC. Its protein is CASSLAGTQEQYF. The full variable domain, in which reference TRBV7-9 and TRBJ2-7 provide the parts outside the CDR3, is DTGVSQNPRHKITKRGQNVTFRCDPISEHNRLYWYRQTLGQGPEFLTYFQNEAQLEKSRLLSDRFSAERPKGSFSTLEIQRTEQGDSAMYLCASSLAGTQEQYFGPGTRLTVT.